A selection of T cell receptor beta chains follows, all from one sample in a study of T cell responses to AZD1222 COVID-19 vaccine. TCRdb's copy holds only in-frame clones and misses some; the assay was immunoSEQ multiplex PCR. The sample holds 95,000 to 100,000 clones, more than 70% seen once. This sample comprised peripheral blood, obtained 28 days after the second AZD1222 dose. The receptors were gathered from an adult who received the AZD1222 COVID-19 vaccine. Each CDR3 is given with its conserved first and last residue. The D gene is left open where the match is weak. Clone size is stated in some rows and not others, as once, few, many or a class when expanded.

medium-sized,TRBV4-1,TRBD1,TRBJ1-5,TGCGCCAGCAGCCAAGACAGGGGGCTAGGTCAGCCCCAGCATTTT,CASSQDRGLGQPQHF
few,TRBV10-3,TRBD2,TRBJ2-5,TGTGCCATCAGTGAGCTAGCGGGAGGATTTAAAGAGACCCAGTACTTC,CAISELAGGFKETQYF
once,TRBV27,TRBD1,TRBJ2-7,TGTGCCAGCAGTTTATCTGGGGGGACAGGGTCGTACGAGCAGTACTTC,CASSLSGGTGSYEQYF
NA,TRBV6-5,NA,TRBJ2-7,TGTGCCAGCAGTTACCTGGGCCCAGACACCTCCTACGAGCAGTACTTC,CASSYLGPDTSYEQYF
NA,TRBV14,TRBD1,TRBJ1-2,TGTGCCAGCAGCCCCGGGACAGGGGGTATCTATGGCTACACCTTC,CASSPGTGGIYGYTF
NA,TRBV5-1,TRBD1,TRBJ1-1,TGCGCCAGCAGCTCCTCGGGACAGGGCGCTGAAGCTTTCTTT,CASSSSGQGAEAFF
once,TRBV3-1/TRBV3-2,NA,TRBJ1-1,TGTGCCAGCAGCACGGTGGGGGAGACTGAAGCTTTCTTT,CASSTVGETEAFF
many,TRBV7-9,TRBD1,TRBJ2-1,TGTGCCAGCAGCCACAAGGGGGACAGGGGCCCGTCCTACAATGAGCAGTTCTTC,CASSHKGDRGPSYNEQFF
NA,TRBV6-1,NA,TRBJ1-1,TGTGCCAGCAGTGAAGCGGTCGTGTCCATGAACACTGAAGCTTTCTTT,CASSEAVVSMNTEAFF
NA,TRBV18,TRBD1,TRBJ2-7,TGTGCCAGCTCACCAGACCCCAGGGGGCGAGGGGTCTACGAGCAGTACTTC,CASSPDPRGRGVYEQYF
NA,TRBV7-2,NA,TRBJ1-5,TGTGCCAGCAGCTTAGGGACCGGTCCTCTTAGCAATCAGCCCCAGCATTTT,CASSLGTGPLSNQPQHF
once,TRBV5-1,NA,TRBJ2-4,TGCGCCAGCAGCTTGGATTTAGCCCCGGGGGAAAACATTCAGTACTTC,CASSLDLAPGENIQYF
NA,TRBV5-6,NA,TRBJ2-3,TGTGCCAGCAGCCTCTTGGTGACGACTGCTAGCACAGATACGCAGTATTTT,CASSLLVTTASTDTQYF
NA,TRBV7-9,NA,TRBJ1-2,TGTGCCAGCAGCGGGAATTACAAGGGAAACTATGGCTACACCTTC,CASSGNYKGNYGYTF
NA,TRBV5-1,NA,TRBJ1-4,TGCGCCAGCAGCCTTGGCCCCAGGAACTCTAATGAAAAACTGTTTTTT,CASSLGPRNSNEKLFF
NA,TRBV5-1,NA,TRBJ2-7,TGCGCCAGCAGCTTGGCTGGGGGCGGAATCGACGAGCAGTACTTC,CASSLAGGGIDEQYF
NA,TRBV27,NA,TRBJ2-1,TGTGCCAGCAGCCCAGGGGATGAGCAGTTCTTC,CASSPGDEQFF
NA,TRBV19,NA,TRBJ2-6,TGTGCCAGTAGTAGGGACATTGGAGGTACTGGGGCCAACGTCCTGACTTTC,CASSRDIGGTGANVLTF
NA,TRBV6-2/TRBV6-3,TRBD1,TRBJ1-1,TGTGCCAGCAGCCCCTCCGTTACAGGGGGTTTTATTGAAGCTTTCTTT,CASSPSVTGGFIEAFF
NA,TRBV7-2,NA,TRBJ1-6,TGTGCCAGCAGCGCAACCCAAGGGGCTTCACCCCTCCACTTT,CASSATQGASPLHF
NA,TRBV7-8,TRBD2,TRBJ2-3,TGTGCCAGCAGCTTAGATTGGGCGGGGGGGTTTACAGATACGCAGTATTTT,CASSLDWAGGFTDTQYF
NA,TRBV7-2,TRBD1,TRBJ2-5,TGTGCCAGCAGCCTGGACAGGGTGGGGAAGACCCAGTACTTC,CASSLDRVGKTQYF
NA,TRBV7-2,TRBD2,TRBJ2-3,TGTGCCAGCAGCTTAACTAGCGGGGTCCAGAATACGCAGTATTTT,CASSLTSGVQNTQYF
NA,TRBV4-3,TRBD2,TRBJ2-1,TGCGCCAGCAGCCCGGGACTAGTTTTTCATGAGCAGTTCTTC,CASSPGLVFHEQFF
NA,TRBV27,NA,TRBJ1-2,TGTGCCAGCAGTTTGGACCATACTAACTATGGCTACACCTTC,CASSLDHTNYGYTF
NA,TRBV6-4,NA,TRBJ1-6,TGTGCCAGCAGTGACAGGGGGGCAGATAATTCACCCCTCCACTTT,CASSDRGADNSPLHF
NA,TRBV6-2/TRBV6-3,NA,TRBJ1-6,TGTGCCAGCAGCCCTACGAGCTCCTATAATTCACCCCTCCACTTT,CASSPTSSYNSPLHF
NA,TRBV29-1,TRBD2,TRBJ2-1,TGCAGCGTCCGGGCACTAGCGGGGGGGGACTCCTACAATGAGCAGTTCTTC,CSVRALAGGDSYNEQFF
NA,TRBV5-1,NA,TRBJ2-4,TGCGCCAGCAGCTACCAGCGGTCGGAGGTGGGTGACATTCAGTACTTC,CASSYQRSEVGDIQYF
NA,TRBV7-9,TRBD1,TRBJ1-2,TGTGCCAGCAGCTCGACAGGGGCGCCTGTGGATGGCTACACCTTC,CASSSTGAPVDGYTF
NA,TRBV12-3/TRBV12-4,NA,TRBJ1-1,TGTGCCAGCAGCCCGCTAGCCGGCCGTGAAGCTTTCTTT,CASSPLAGREAFF
NA,TRBV6-5,NA,TRBJ1-1,TGTGCCAGCAACCGAGGGAACACTGAAGCTTTCTTT,CASNRGNTEAFF
NA,TRBV3-1/TRBV3-2,NA,TRBJ1-1,TGTGCCAGCAGCCAGTCTGCGCGGAGGCCGAGGGCTGAAGCTTTCTTT,CASSQSARRPRAEAFF
NA,TRBV27,NA,TRBJ1-6,TGTGCCAGCAGTCACGACCAACTGGGCAGTTATAATTCACCCCTCCACTTT,CASSHDQLGSYNSPLHF
NA,TRBV28,NA,TRBJ2-5,TGTGCCAGCAGTTTTACACCCGGGACATCCGAGGAGACCCAGTACTTC,CASSFTPGTSEETQYF
NA,TRBV2,TRBD2,TRBJ2-5,TGTGCCAGCAGTGAAACTAGCGGGACTCAAGGGACCCAGTACTTC,CASSETSGTQGTQYF
NA,TRBV19,NA,TRBJ1-1,TGTGCCAGTACCCCAGGTGGGGGTTTCAGCGAAGCTTTCTTT,CASTPGGGFSEAFF
once,TRBV6-6,TRBD2,TRBJ2-1,TGTGCCAGCAGTCCCACCAGACTAGCGGGGGGAATGAATGAGCAGTTCTTC,CASSPTRLAGGMNEQFF
NA,TRBV7-9,NA,TRBJ2-1,TGTGCCAGCAGCCCGGGTGGTGAGCAGTTCTTC,CASSPGGEQFF
few,TRBV4-1,TRBD2,TRBJ2-1,TGCGCCAGCAGCCAAGCGGGACTAGCGGTTAAGAATGAGCAGTTCTTC,CASSQAGLAVKNEQFF
NA,TRBV2,NA,TRBJ2-4,TGTGCCAGCCTGTACCAGGGCAAAAACATTCAGTACTTC,CASLYQGKNIQYF
NA,TRBV19,TRBD1,TRBJ2-7,TGTGCCAGTAGTCCCCGGACAGGGTTATTTAGCGAGCAGTACTTC,CASSPRTGLFSEQYF
NA,TRBV5-1,NA,TRBJ2-7,TGCGCCAGCAGTTTCAATACAGGGATTATCTACGAGCAGTACTTC,CASSFNTGIIYEQYF
once,TRBV9,NA,TRBJ2-7,TGTGCCAGCAGCGTAGGGACATTTAGCTACGAGCAGTACTTC,CASSVGTFSYEQYF
once,TRBV28,NA,TRBJ2-7,TGTGCCAGCAGTTTCTTTTCCGGGAGTTACAACGAGCAGTACTTC,CASSFFSGSYNEQYF
NA,TRBV19,NA,TRBJ1-3,TGTGCCAGTAGTCGGACAGAAAGTGGAAACACCATATATTTT,CASSRTESGNTIYF
medium-sized,TRBV28,NA,TRBJ1-6,TGTGCCACTAGATTAAAGGGAGGCCAGGGCATGGATAATTCACCCCTCCACTTT,CATRLKGGQGMDNSPLHF
NA,TRBV7-7,NA,TRBJ2-3,TGTGCTAGCAGCTTAGGCCTCGGGGTAACAGATACGCAGTATTTT,CASSLGLGVTDTQYF
NA,TRBV6-5,TRBD1,TRBJ2-1,TGTGCCAGCAGACCCGGACAGGGTCACAATGAGCAGTTCTTC,CASRPGQGHNEQFF
NA,TRBV4-3,NA,TRBJ2-7,TGCGCCAGCAGCCAAGATCAGGGGTCTTACGAGCAGTACTTC,CASSQDQGSYEQYF
NA,TRBV2,NA,TRBJ1-2,TGTGCCAGCAGTGACGACAGCACGAGGAATGGCTACACCTTC,CASSDDSTRNGYTF
NA,TRBV7-2,TRBD1,TRBJ1-4,TGTGCCAGCAGCTCTACAGGACAGGGGTGGGAAAAACTGTTTTTT,CASSSTGQGWEKLFF